These 14 T cell receptor beta chains were sequenced from one sample in a study of CD8 T cells in Susac syndrome. RNA amounts of about 0.5 to 1 ug underwent reverse transcription with random hexamers. Via MiXCR, TCRdb re-called the immunoSEQ multiplex PCR reads, giving one row per CDR3 protein. This repertoire shows 250,000 to 300,000 distinct CDR3 sequences, roughly 85% found once; its top ten account for approximately 0.11%. Sequencing was done on a sample of CD8+ T cells from PBMCs. The receptor source for this set is a human donor with multiple sclerosis.

The V and J genes are TRBV6-2 or TRBV6-3 and TRBJ2-5; D gene uncertain. Germline V gives CDR1 MNHEY, CDR2 SVGEGT. V shed 6 bases and J shed 1 base, with 12 bases lying between them. This CDR3 region has 14 residues. The CDR3 sequence: CASRDDTTQETQYF. In DNA, the CDR3 is TGTGCCAGCAGGGACGACACTACCCAAGAGACCCAGTACTTC.

This clonotype was seen a single time. The chain carries TRBV11-2 and TRBJ2-7; D is unresolved. Germline CDR1 and CDR2: SGHAT and FQNNGV. CDR3 length equals 15 residues. Deletions cut 2 bases from V and 3 bases from J, with 14 bases between. CDR3 sequence: CASSLLAGLDYEQYF. CDR3 in DNA: TGTGCCAGCAGCTTATTAGCAGGCCTGGACTACGAGCAGTACTTC.

The chain couples TRBV2 to TRBJ2-3; TRBD2 agrees at 7 bases. The CDR3 has 15 amino acids. Trimming took 10 bases from V and 4 from J; bases not matched to a gene: 14. Germline CDR1 and CDR2: SNHLY and FYNNEI. In nucleotides, the CDR3 is TGTGCCATCCTAGGGAGGGAGTCGGGAGCAGATACGCAGTATTTT. It yields the protein CAILGRESGADTQYF.

The chain couples TRBV9 to TRBJ2-3, with 8 positions matching TRBD2. The V segment lost 1 base and the J segment 3 bases; nucleotides outside the gene matches: 7. The CDR3 runs to 16 residues. CDR1 SGDLS and CDR2 YYNGEE come from the germline V gene. This chain's CDR3 is CASSVRREGETDTQYF. The DNA for the CDR3 is TGTGCCAGCAGCGTAAGACGGGAGGGCGAAACAGATACGCAGTATTTT.

This chain connects TRBV7-9 to TRBJ2-7; 10 bases agree with TRBD2. Per germline, CDR1 SEHNR and CDR2 FQNEAQ (reference sequence). This CDR3 comprises 14 residues. V gave up 5 bases and J gave up 4 bases; unmatched junction bases: 5. The CDR3 loop is CASSGPSGGYEQYF. The CDR3 DNA reads as TGTGCCAGCAGCGGACCTAGCGGGGGTTACGAGCAGTACTTC. The full variable domain, completed using reference TRBV7-9 and TRBJ2-7, is DTGVSQNPRHKITKRGQNVTFRCDPISEHNRLYWYRQTLGQGPEFLTYFQNEAQLEKSRLLSDRFSAERPKGSFSTLEIQRTEQGDSAMYLCASSGPSGGYEQYFGPGTRLTVT.

This sequence joins TRBV5-1 and TRBJ2-7; 12 bases are shared with TRBD1. J lost 5 bases, V lost 7 bases, and 1 base had no gene match. Germline lookup yields CDR1 SGHRS and CDR2 YFSETQ. The CDR3 is 12 residues long. CDR3 in DNA: TGCGCCAGCGGGACAGGGGGCCACGAGCAGTACTTC. It specifies CASGTGGHEQYF.

This chain uses TRBV6-5 with TRBJ2-1; TRBD2 agrees at 12 bases. Germline trimming cut 7 bases from V and 8 bases from J; bases unmatched to any gene: 6. Germline CDR1 reads MNHEY; CDR2 reads SVGAGI. The length of the CDR3 is 14 residues. CDR3 sequence reads: CASIPTSGSHEQFF. The CDR3 bases are TGTGCCAGCATCCCGACTAGCGGGAGCCATGAGCAGTTCTTC.

The V gene is TRBV6-1, the J gene TRBJ2-7; 9 bases map to TRBD1. This CDR3 is 16 amino acids long. V lost 2 bases to trimming and J lost 4 bases; unmatched junction nucleotides: 9. Germline CDR1 reads MNHNS; CDR2 reads SASEGT. CDR3 bases: TGTGCCAGCAGTGAAAGGGGACAGGGACAGGCGTACGAGCAGTACTTC. It translates to CASSERGQGQAYEQYF.

The chain joins TRBV2 to TRBJ2-2; D is ambiguous. Germline CDR1 and CDR2: SNHLY and FYNNEI. CDR3 length: 13 amino acids. V lost 2 bases to trimming and J lost 6 bases, with 7 bases between them. CDR3 amino acids: CASSESPPGELFF. Here the CDR3 DNA reads TGTGCCAGCAGTGAAAGCCCACCCGGGGAGCTGTTTTTT.

The chain employs TRBV19 and TRBJ2-7; TRBD2 is a possible D gene (5 bases). The germline gives CDR1 LNHDA, CDR2 SQIVND (reference sequence). The CDR3 runs 13 residues. V lost 3 bases to trimming and J lost 4 bases, with 10 bases between them. This CDR3 reads CASSIGGLYEQYF. The CDR3 bases are TGTGCCAGTAGTATCGGCGGGTTGTACGAGCAGTACTTC.

J is TRBJ2-7 and V is TRBV20-1, with 9 bases fitting TRBD1. The CDR3 has 16 residues. V lost 3 bases and J lost 2; bases outside the gene matches: 11. CDR1 is DFQATT and CDR2 is SNEGSKA in the germline V gene (reference sequence). CDR3 protein: CSASLGWDRATYEQYF. The CDR3 DNA reads as TGCAGTGCTAGTCTAGGATGGGACAGGGCCACCTACGAGCAGTACTTC.

The chain is built from TRBV15 and TRBJ2-1; TRBD2 matches 7 bases. The CDR3 has 15 amino acids. Per germline, CDR1 LNHNV and CDR2 YYDKDF (reference sequence). V was pared by 0 bases and J by 8 bases, with 7 bases of the junction left unmatched. CDR3 amino acids: CATSRDLGLGHEQFF. DNA of the CDR3: TGTGCCACCAGCAGAGATCTCGGACTAGGGCATGAGCAGTTCTTC.

The V and J genes are TRBV7-9 and TRBJ2-7; 9 nucleotides agree with TRBD1. The CDR3 length is 15 residues. The junction had 10 bases not matched to a gene; V was cut back by 7 bases and J by 3 bases. CDR1 and CDR2 from the germline V gene are SEHNR and FQNEAQ (reference sequence). This CDR3 is CASTKFPGQGYEQYF. In nucleotides, the CDR3 is TGTGCCAGCACCAAATTCCCGGGACAGGGCTACGAGCAGTACTTC.

The chain joins TRBV5-1 to TRBJ1-1; D remains ambiguous. The ends were cut back, 0 bases at V and 0 bases at J, with 9 bases in the middle. The CDR3 contains 15 residues. Looked up from germline, CDR1 is SGHRS and CDR2 is YFSETQ. The CDR3 loop reads CASSLGVSLNTEAFF. Written as DNA, the CDR3 is TGCGCCAGCAGCTTGGGAGTCAGTTTGAACACTGAAGCTTTCTTT.